This TCR beta chain was retrieved from a study of regulatory T cells in long-lasting Graves disease. Stated time point: newly diagnosed GD, antithyroid drugs for less than 3 months. Extracted PBMC RNA gave rise to the TCR library. This clonotype was seen more than once but under ten times. Sequencing libraries for TCR beta were prepared with iRepertoire HTBI primers and Arm-PCR of CDR3 regions. TCRdb re-called the multiplex PCR reads through MiXCR, storing one row per CDR3 protein. Of approximately 490,000 distinct CDR3 sequences detected, 15% to 20% appear once; the ten largest clones hold 10% to 15%. J was trimmed by 4 bases and V by 5 bases; bases with no gene match: 11. Germline loops: CDR1 MDHEN, CDR2 SYDVKM. The CDR3 runs to 17 residues. These sequences were also reported in another study, on T cells in Graves' hyperthyroidism and ophthalmopathy. That work contributes: Patients were aged 18 to 65, had disease duration under 2 months, and had newly diagnosed hyperthyroidism. The TCR CDR3 was amplified in a first-round RT-PCR using the HTBI primer set. Appearing also in blood were most of the thyroid clonotypes expanded above 0.001. Ophthalmopathy stood apart from stable hyperthyroidism in a 13 V-J model.

The V gene is TRBV28, the J gene TRBJ2-6; 7 positions match TRBD1. This TCR came from a middle-aged man with Graves disease. The source material was peripheral blood mononuclear cells (PBMCs), sampled at new diagnosis, from a patient treated with antithyroid drugs. CDR3 nucleotide sequence: TGTGCCAGCAGTGCCGTGACAGGGCTCTTCGGGGCCAACGTCCTGACTTTC. Its protein is CASSAVTGLFGANVLTF.